The 8 T cell receptor beta chains below come from one sample, sequenced in a study of blood T cell repertoires in COVID-19. The repertoire was sequenced with immunoSEQ multiplex PCR; TCRdb's copy has only in-frame clones and lacks some. The table records fewer than 400,000 clones, 75% to 90% of them present only once. What was sequenced was PBMCs or T cells enriched from blood (not recorded which). The receptors come from a young man who had recovered from COVID-19.

CDR3 sequence (DNA): TGTGCCAGCAGTTCAGGTCCCCAGCCCCAGCATTTT. Encoded protein: CASSSGPQPQHF. V is TRBV12-3 or TRBV12-4 and J is TRBJ1-5; D uncertain. The CDR3 totals 12 residues. The V end was cut by 4 bases, the J end by 7 bases, with 8 bases between.

DNA for the CDR3: TGTGCCAGCAGCCCCTCGGGAGCCAGTCCTGAAGCTTTCTTT. This codes for CASSPSGASPEAFF. The V call is TRBV7-2, the J call TRBJ1-1; D is uncertain. There are 14 residues in the CDR3. V lost 5 bases, J lost 6 bases, and 16 bases lay in between. Germline V gives CDR1 SGHTA, CDR2 FQGNSA.

V gene TRBV5-8 combines with J gene TRBJ2-6; a possible D gene is TRBD2 (5 bases). Germline V gives CDR1 SGHTS, CDR2 YDEGEE. The CDR3 runs to 15 residues. Trimming took 1 base from V and 2 from J, leaving 7 bases between them. This CDR3 is CASSLTRAGANVLTF. The CDR3 coding sequence is TGTGCCAGCAGCTTGACGAGGGCTGGGGCCAACGTCCTGACTTTC.

This chain uses TRBV4-2 with TRBJ2-7, with 12 bases identical to TRBD2. Trimming at V came to 2 bases and at J to 2 bases, leaving 4 bases not matched to a gene. Germline CDR1 is LGHNA and CDR2 is YNFKEQ. This CDR3 spans 16 amino acids. The CDR3 DNA reads as TGTGCCAGCAGCCAAATGACTAGCGGGGGACCCTACGAGCAGTACTTC. This translates into CASSQMTSGGPYEQYF.

The rearrangement joins TRBV6-6 to TRBJ2-7, with D possibly matching TRBD2 (6 bases). Per germline, CDR1 MNHNY and CDR2 SVGAGI (reference sequence). CDR3 length: 15 residues. V lost 6 bases and J 0 bases, leaving 15 bases between the germline ends. Here the CDR3 reads CASRSLGGNSYEQYF. In DNA form, the CDR3 reads TGTGCCAGCAGGAGCCTGGGCGGGAACTCCTACGAGCAGTACTTC.

The chain combines TRBV27 with TRBJ1-2, with D perhaps TRBD1 (5 bases). This CDR3 region has 14 residues. Per germline, CDR1 MNHEY and CDR2 SMNVEV (reference sequence). V shed 3 bases and J shed 0 bases, with 8 bases lying between them. The CDR3 DNA sequence: TGTGCCAGCAGTTTGACCAGGGCTAACTATGGCTACACCTTC. It encodes CASSLTRANYGYTF.

This chain links TRBV28 with TRBJ2-7; 10 bases line up with TRBD1. Germline CDR1 MDHEN, CDR2 SYDVKM. This CDR3 region has 17 residues. V lost 4 bases to trimming and J lost 4 bases; unmatched junction nucleotides: 13. CDR3 amino acids: CASSSQPQGQGDYEQYF. DNA of the CDR3: TGTGCCAGCAGTTCTCAACCCCAAGGACAGGGGGATTACGAGCAGTACTTC.

The chain uses TRBV28 and TRBJ1-5, with D tentatively TRBD1 (5 bases). V shed 8 bases and J shed 6 bases, with 14 bases lying between them. CDR3 length equals 13 residues. Per the germline V gene, CDR1 is MDHEN and CDR2 is SYDVKM. CDR3 region: CASDQSGFQPQHF. The DNA of the CDR3 is TGTGCCAGCGATCAATCAGGGTTTCAGCCCCAGCATTTT.